This T cell receptor (beta chain) was captured by sequencing in a study of blood T cell repertoires in COVID-19. Overall study context: Specimens from acute and convalescent COVID-19 originated in the United States, Italy and Spain. Sample material is recorded as cDNA or gDNA derived from T cells, B-cell-depleted T cells, or PBMCs.

Using immunoSEQ multiplex PCR, the repertoire was profiled, and TCRdb retains in-frame clones only, with some absent. The table lists 90,000 to 150,000 clones, about 90% of them singletons. CDR1 and CDR2 (germline): LNHDA, SQIVND (reference sequence). This CDR3 is built from 13 residues. Trimming took off 7 bases at V and 3 bases at J, with 12 bases between the two ends. The V gene is TRBV19, the J gene TRBJ1-2; no definite D call. The clonotype comes from a woman in her 50s with active or convalescent COVID-19. Sequencing was carried out using peripheral blood. CDR3 sequence: CASKPAEDYGYTF. The CDR3 bases are TGTGCCAGTAAACCGGCAGAGGACTATGGCTACACCTTC.